The present entry profiles one TCR beta chain with its context. What it binds is not known. Germline CDR1 is SNHLY and CDR2 is FYNNEI. The CDR3 consists of 12 residues. V shed 6 bases and J shed 9 bases, with 11 bases lying between them. Patients all relapsed after autologous stem cell transplantation, and there was variation in brentuximab vedotin exposure. Sequencing used immunoSEQ multiplex PCR; TCRdb keeps in-frame clones, though not all of them. The table lists 75,000 to 100,000 clones, approximately 80% of them singletons. This sample was taken from a study of PD-1 blockade in classical Hodgkin lymphoma. General study results and limits: Complete responders possessed baseline diversity comparable to newly diagnosed patients.

This TCR was recovered from a human donor with classical Hodgkin lymphoma. The rearrangement links TRBV2 to TRBJ1-4; D remains unclear. The specimen was peripheral blood mononuclear cells (PBMCs), collected at baseline. In DNA, the CDR3 is TGTGCCAGCAGCGGGGAGACCCAAAAACTGTTTTTT. It translates to CASSGETQKLFF.